Shown below are 30 T cell receptor beta chains from a single sample sequenced in a study of patients and donors after allogeneic stem cell transplantation. TCRdb ran MiXCR on the RT-PCR reads and lists one entry per CDR3 protein. The sample yields about 160,000 distinct CDR3 sequences, about 30% seen once. The sequenced material came from blood, either unsorted or a sorted T cell fraction (not recorded which). These receptors were obtained from a human donor who was either an allogeneic HSCT recipient or a stem cell or donor lymphocyte infusion donor (not recorded which). It is not recorded whose cells these are; they may come from a transplant donor.

This clonotype occurred many times. The genes are TRBV5-1 and TRBJ2-7; D is unclear. Germline lookup yields CDR1 SGHRS and CDR2 YFSETQ. V was shortened by 0 bases and J by 2 bases, with 6 bases between the two germline ends. The CDR3 loop spans 13 amino acids. The CDR3 region is CASSLGLPYEQYF. The CDR3 nucleotides read TGCGCCAGCAGCTTGGGTCTTCCCTACGAGCAGTACTTC.

This clonotype has at least ten counts. The chain combines TRBV4-3 with TRBJ1-6, with 8 bases aligning to TRBD1. Per germline, CDR1 LGHNA and CDR2 YSLEER. This CDR3 has 15 residues. V trimming: 4 bases; J trimming: 10 bases; junction bases outside the gene matches: 9. The CDR3 bases are TGCGCCAGCAGCCCTTGGACAGGGAGAAACTCACCCCTCCACTTT. Encoded protein: CASSPWTGRNSPLHF.

The chain is built from TRBV7-8 and TRBJ2-1; D is unclear. V gave up 1 base and J gave up 8 bases, with 24 bases separating them. Germline V gives CDR1 SGHVS, CDR2 FQNEAQ. CDR3 length: 18 amino acids. CDR3 residues: CASSLEFPGGRLLHEQFF. The CDR3 coding sequence is TGTGCCAGCAGCTTAGAGTTTCCTGGTGGTAGACTTCTCCATGAGCAGTTCTTC.

This clonotype was counted between two and nine times. The chain links TRBV20-1 to TRBJ2-2; 12 bases agree with TRBD2. Germline trimming cut 6 bases from V and 2 bases from J; bases unmatched to any gene: 1. Looked up from germline, CDR1 is DFQATT and CDR2 is SNEGSKA (reference sequence). CDR3 length: 14 amino acids. The CDR3 DNA follows: TGCAGTGCCGGACTAGCGGGAAACACCGGGGAGCTGTTTTTT. It specifies CSAGLAGNTGELFF.

This clonotype was recorded a few times. The rearrangement uses TRBV27 and TRBJ1-4, with 7 bases aligning to TRBD1. In germline, CDR1 is MNHEY, CDR2 SMNVEV (reference sequence). The length of the CDR3 is 15 residues. The junction had 11 bases not matched to a gene; V was cut back by 5 bases and J by 8 bases. The CDR3 protein is CASSLRTGAGEKLFF. For the CDR3, the DNA is TGTGCCAGCAGTCTACGTACAGGGGCGGGGGAAAAACTGTTTTTT.

This clonotype appeared a single time. V and J are TRBV12-3 or TRBV12-4 and TRBJ2-5, with D possibly matching TRBD1 (6 bases). V lost 3 bases, J lost 9 bases, and 20 bases lay in between. The CDR3 is made up of 15 amino acids. For the CDR3, the DNA is TGTGCCAGCAGTTTGGGTGTTGACAGGACGCGGGCCCAGTACTTC. It encodes CASSLGVDRTRAQYF.

The chain is built from TRBV10-3 and TRBJ2-1; D may be TRBD2 (6 bases). V lost 3 bases and J lost 8, with 14 bases in between. Looked up from germline, CDR1 is ENHRY and CDR2 is SYGVKD. The CDR3 extends over 14 amino acids. For the CDR3, the DNA is TGTGCCATCAGTGATGGAGAACTAGCCTATGAGCAGTTCTTC. Its translation: CAISDGELAYEQFF.

This chain connects TRBV7-9 to TRBJ1-5, with 7 positions matching TRBD1. Losses at the gene ends were 5 bases for V and 1 base for J; bases not matched to a gene: 2. The CDR3 is 14 amino acids. The V gene's germline CDR1 is SEHNR and CDR2 FQNEAQ (reference sequence). CDR3 coding DNA: TGTGCCAGCAGCAGGACAGGAAGCAATCAGCCCCAGCATTTT. Translating it yields CASSRTGSNQPQHF.

This clonotype was detected a few times. This chain joins TRBV11-1 and TRBJ2-1; 13 nucleotides agree with TRBD2. Germline lookup yields CDR1 SGHAT and CDR2 FQDESV (reference sequence). The ends lost 5 bases at V and 3 bases at J; junction bases unmatched: 1. The CDR3 runs to 15 residues. The CDR3 sequence: CASSRLAGGYNEQFF. The CDR3 DNA is TGTGCCAGCAGCCGACTAGCGGGAGGCTACAATGAGCAGTTCTTC.

This chain connects TRBV12-3 or TRBV12-4 to TRBJ2-7; TRBD1 aligns across 9 bases. V lost 4 bases to trimming and J lost 2 bases; unmatched junction nucleotides: 6. This CDR3 contains 15 residues. The CDR3: CASSSRQGGTYEQYF. CDR3 bases: TGTGCCAGCAGTTCCCGACAGGGGGGTACCTACGAGCAGTACTTC.

V and J are TRBV20-1 and TRBJ2-1; D might be TRBD2 (6 bases). The CDR3 is 14 amino acids. CDR1 and CDR2 (germline): DFQATT, SNEGSKA (reference sequence). Trimming stripped 5 bases from V and 0 bases from J, with 11 bases between. Here the CDR3 DNA reads TGCAGTGCTGTGGGACTTTTCTCCTACAATGAGCAGTTCTTC. Translated, it gives CSAVGLFSYNEQFF.

There are a few counts of this clonotype. V gene TRBV28 combines with J gene TRBJ2-3; 7 bases agree with TRBD2. Looked up from germline, CDR1 is MDHEN and CDR2 is SYDVKM. The V segment lost 4 bases and the J segment 0 bases; nucleotides outside the gene matches: 7. The CDR3 consists of 16 residues. CDR3 DNA sequence: TGTGCCAGCAGTTCCCCGGGAGGTTCTAGCACAGATACGCAGTATTTT. Translated: CASSSPGGSSTDTQYF. The entire variable domain, with the rest obtained from reference TRBV28 and TRBJ2-3, is as follows: DVKVTQSSRYLVKRTGEKVFLECVQDMDHENMFWYRQDPGLGLRLIYFSYDVKMKEKGDIPEGYSVSREKKERFSLILESASTNQTSMYLCASSSPGGSSTDTQYFGPGTRLTVL.

V usage is TRBV6-5 and J usage is TRBJ1-2, with 10 nucleotides matching TRBD1. V shed 8 bases, J shed 5 bases, and the junction held 8 bases outside the gene matches. The V gene's germline CDR1 is MNHEY and CDR2 SVGAGI. The CDR3 loop spans 14 amino acids. The CDR3 sequence: CASRKWDRGYGYTF. The CDR3 DNA reads TGTGCCAGCCGTAAGTGGGACAGGGGATATGGCTACACCTTC.

This clonotype was counted only a few times. V usage is TRBV18 and J usage is TRBJ1-2, with a weak D call TRBD1 (5 bases). V was clipped by 3 bases and J by 6 bases, with 14 bases between them. CDR1 and CDR2 from the germline V gene are KGHSH and LQKENI. CDR3 size: 14 residues. In nucleotides, the CDR3 is TGTGCCAGCTCACCCGGCAGGGTGTTTGATGGCTACACCTTC. Its protein is CASSPGRVFDGYTF.

This clonotype was counted ten times or more. The CDR3 protein is CASSQVTGFYGYTF. As DNA, the CDR3 is TGCGCCAGCAGCCAAGTCACGGGATTTTATGGCTACACCTTC. The rearrangement links TRBV4-3 to TRBJ1-2; D uncertain. Germline CDR1 and CDR2: LGHNA and YSLEER. This CDR3 comprises 14 residues. Trimming cost V 1 base and J 5 bases, with 11 bases left between them.

This clonotype was counted between two and nine times. The chain uses TRBV20-1 and TRBJ2-7, with D possibly matching TRBD2 (6 bases). CDR3 length: 11 residues. V was pared by 5 bases and J by 9 bases, with 14 bases between. Germline V lookup: CDR1 DFQATT, CDR2 SNEGSKA (reference sequence). The CDR3 DNA follows: TGCAGTGCTGCAAGTTACGGGGGGCAGTACTTC. This gives the protein CSAASYGGQYF.

This clonotype was recorded a few times. The J gene is TRBJ2-2, the V gene TRBV2; D is ambiguous. Germline-derived CDR1 and CDR2 are SNHLY and FYNNEI. Trimming stripped 9 bases from V and 8 bases from J, with 19 bases between. The CDR3 spans 14 residues. The CDR3 DNA follows: TGTGCCAGTTCCCAGGATTACGGGCTTGGGGAGCTGTTTTTT. This gives the protein CASSQDYGLGELFF. The variable domain in full, with the rest retrieved from reference TRBV2 and TRBJ2-2, is EPEVTQTPSHQVTQMGQEVILRCVPISNHLYFYWYRQILGQKVEFLVSFYNNEISEKSEIFDDQFSVERPDGSNFTLKIRSTKLEDSAMYFCASSQDYGLGELFFGEGSRLTVL.

This clonotype was seen repeatedly, ten times or more. The chain carries TRBV12-3 or TRBV12-4 and TRBJ2-4; 7 bases match TRBD2. The V and J ends lost 5 bases and 8 bases, in that order; junction bases with no gene match: 6. The CDR3 extends over 13 amino acids. Here the CDR3 DNA reads TGTGCCAGCAGTCCCAGCGGGATATACATTCAGTACTTC. Translation gives CASSPSGIYIQYF.

The V and J genes are TRBV5-1 and TRBJ2-1; 10 positions agree with TRBD2. The trim removed 1 base at V and 7 bases at J, leaving 5 bases unmatched. This CDR3 has 15 residues. CDR1 and CDR2 from the germline V gene are SGHRS and YFSETQ. This CDR3 is CASSLRLAGVNEQFF. In DNA form, the CDR3 reads TGCGCCAGCAGCTTGCGGCTAGCGGGAGTGAATGAGCAGTTCTTC.

The rearrangement links TRBV24-1 to TRBJ2-2, with 9 bases matching TRBD1. CDR1 is KGHDR and CDR2 is SFDVKD in the germline V gene. CDR3 length equals 15 residues. V shed 4 bases and J 8 bases; nucleotides not matched to a gene: 7. CDR3: CATSDPRTGDGELFF. The CDR3 nucleotides read TGTGCCACCAGTGACCCGCGGACAGGGGATGGGGAGCTGTTTTTT.

The CDR3 loop reads CSARDWGTGSTNEKLFF. The CDR3 DNA sequence: TGCAGTGCTAGAGATTGGGGCACCGGATCAACTAATGAAAAACTGTTTTTT. The rearrangement uses TRBV20-1 and TRBJ1-4; a weak D match, TRBD1 (5 bases). The CDR3 has 17 residues. The V gene's germline CDR1 is DFQATT and CDR2 SNEGSKA (reference sequence). The ends were cut back, 0 bases at V and 0 bases at J, with 14 bases in the middle.

Ten or more counts support this clonotype. This chain links TRBV6-5 with TRBJ1-1, with no clear D. V lost 0 bases to trimming and J lost 0 bases, with 8 bases between them. This CDR3 is 15 amino acids long. CDR1 is MNHEY and CDR2 is SVGAGI in the germline V gene. CDR3 protein: CASSYSGKMNTEAFF. As DNA, the CDR3 is TGTGCCAGCAGTTACTCTGGGAAAATGAACACTGAAGCTTTCTTT.

The gene calls are TRBV7-3 and TRBJ1-6; 7 nucleotides align to TRBD1. Per germline, CDR1 SGHTA and CDR2 FQGTGA. V lost 0 bases to trimming and J lost 7 bases; unmatched junction nucleotides: 9. This CDR3 is built from 17 residues. This CDR3 reads CASSLTFPPGGNSPLHF. DNA for the CDR3: TGTGCCAGCAGCTTAACGTTCCCGCCAGGGGGGAATTCACCCCTCCACTTT.

This chain connects TRBV5-1 to TRBJ2-3, with a tentative D call TRBD1 (5 bases). V lost 0 bases, J lost 1 base, and 18 bases lay in between. The length of the CDR3 is 18 residues. Per germline, CDR1 SGHRS and CDR2 YFSETQ. This CDR3 is CASSLDFRAPSGTDTQYF. The CDR3 DNA reads as TGCGCCAGCAGCTTGGATTTCAGGGCTCCTTCTGGCACAGATACGCAGTATTTT.

The rearrangement joins TRBV6-2 or TRBV6-3 to TRBJ2-5; 14 bases match TRBD2. Germline CDR1 and CDR2: MNHEY and SVGEGT. CDR3 length: 18 amino acids. The V segment lost 6 bases and the J segment 0 bases; nucleotides outside the gene matches: 9. The DNA for the CDR3 is TGTGCCAGCAGCAGAAGGACTAGCGGGAGGTCGTACCAAGAGACCCAGTACTTC. Translated, it gives CASSRRTSGRSYQETQYF.

By share of the sample, this clonotype is medium-sized. The rearrangement uses TRBV12-3 or TRBV12-4 and TRBJ1-5; D call uncertain. The CDR3 covers 13 residues. Trimming pared 2 bases from V and 2 bases from J, leaving 4 bases between. CDR3: CASSLQGNQPQHF. The CDR3 nucleotides read TGTGCCAGCAGTTTACAAGGCAATCAGCCCCAGCATTTT.

This chain's CDR3 is CASSLGTSGSHEQYF. The DNA of the CDR3 is TGCGCCAGCAGCTTGGGAACTAGCGGGAGCCACGAGCAGTACTTC. The rearrangement links TRBV5-1 to TRBJ2-7, with TRBD2 matching 11 bases. V shed 0 bases and J 5 bases; nucleotides not matched to a gene: 4. Looked up from germline, CDR1 is SGHRS and CDR2 is YFSETQ. The CDR3 consists of 15 residues.

In its sample, this clonotype was seen a few times. The rearrangement links TRBV7-2 to TRBJ2-1; D is unresolved. Germline-derived CDR1 and CDR2 are SGHTA and FQGNSA. Trimming left V 5 bases short and J 4 bases short, with 9 bases between. The CDR3 has 13 amino acids. The CDR3: CASSPTQYNEQFF. The CDR3 nucleotides are TGTGCCAGCAGCCCGACACAATACAATGAGCAGTTCTTC.

The genes are TRBV20-1 and TRBJ1-5; TRBD1 matches at 8 bases. The V and J ends lost 3 bases and 0 bases, in that order; junction bases with no gene match: 10. Looked up from germline, CDR1 is DFQATT and CDR2 is SNEGSKA (reference sequence). This CDR3 spans 17 amino acids. CDR3 sequence: CSASGDRGWSSNQPQHF. CDR3 coding DNA: TGCAGTGCTAGCGGTGACAGGGGCTGGAGTAGCAATCAGCCCCAGCATTTT.

The chain links TRBV7-9 to TRBJ2-3; D gene ambiguous. Germline loops: CDR1 SEHNR, CDR2 FQNEAQ (reference sequence). This CDR3 comprises 13 residues. Deletions cut 4 bases from V and 1 base from J, with 6 bases between. CDR3 residues: CASSWLGTDTQYF. CDR3 bases: TGTGCCAGCAGCTGGTTGGGCACAGATACGCAGTATTTT.